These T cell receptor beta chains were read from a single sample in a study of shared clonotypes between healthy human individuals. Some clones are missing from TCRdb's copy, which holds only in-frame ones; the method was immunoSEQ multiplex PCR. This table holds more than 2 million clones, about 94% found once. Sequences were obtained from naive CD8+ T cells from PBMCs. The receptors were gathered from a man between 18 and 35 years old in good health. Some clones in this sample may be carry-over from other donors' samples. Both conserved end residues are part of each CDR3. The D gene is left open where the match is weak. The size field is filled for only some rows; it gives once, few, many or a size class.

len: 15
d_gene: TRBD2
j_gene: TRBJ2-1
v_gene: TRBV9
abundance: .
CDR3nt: TGTGCCAGCAGCGTAGGCGGGAGCCGTCGGGATGAGCAGTTCTTC
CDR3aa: CASSVGGSRRDEQFF

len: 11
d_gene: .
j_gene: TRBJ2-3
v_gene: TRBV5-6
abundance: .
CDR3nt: TGTGCCAGCAGCTACACAGATACGCAGTATTTT
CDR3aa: CASSYTDTQYF

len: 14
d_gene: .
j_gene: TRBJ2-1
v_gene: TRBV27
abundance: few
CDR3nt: TGTGCCAGCACTTCTAGCGTATTACCCAATGAGCAGTTCTTC
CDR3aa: CASTSSVLPNEQFF

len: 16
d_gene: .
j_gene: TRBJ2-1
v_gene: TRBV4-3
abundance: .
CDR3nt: TGCGCCAGCAGCCATCAGGGACTTATTCTTGACAATGAGCAGTTCTTC
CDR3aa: CASSHQGLILDNEQFF

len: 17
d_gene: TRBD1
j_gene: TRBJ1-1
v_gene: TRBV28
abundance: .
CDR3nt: TGTGCCAGCAGCCTTAGGACAGGGACCATTTTGAACACTGAAGCTTTCTTT
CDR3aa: CASSLRTGTILNTEAFF

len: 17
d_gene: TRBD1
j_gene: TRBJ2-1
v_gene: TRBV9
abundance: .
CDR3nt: TGTGCCAGCAGCGTAGTACTGGACAGGGAAACGTGGGGTGAGCAGTTCTTC
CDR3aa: CASSVVLDRETWGEQFF

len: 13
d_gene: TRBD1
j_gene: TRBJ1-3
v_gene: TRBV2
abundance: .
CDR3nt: TGTGCCAGCATCGAGGGGGCAGGAAACACCATATATTTT
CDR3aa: CASIEGAGNTIYF

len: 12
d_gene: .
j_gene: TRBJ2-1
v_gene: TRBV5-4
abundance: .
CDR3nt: TGTGCCAGCTGGGGAGCGGCCAATGAGCAGTTCTTC
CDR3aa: CASWGAANEQFF

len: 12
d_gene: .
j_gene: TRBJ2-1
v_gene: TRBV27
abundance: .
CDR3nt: TGTGCCAGCAGGTCGGGAGACCATGAGCAGTTCTTC
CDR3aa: CASRSGDHEQFF

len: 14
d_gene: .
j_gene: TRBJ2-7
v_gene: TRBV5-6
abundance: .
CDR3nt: TGTGCCAGCAGCTTGAGAGGGAACTCCTACGAGCAGTACTTC
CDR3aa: CASSLRGNSYEQYF

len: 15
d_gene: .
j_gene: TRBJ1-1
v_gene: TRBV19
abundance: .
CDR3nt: TGTGCCAGTAGTACCGACCGGGTCCTGTGGACTGAAGCTTTCTTT
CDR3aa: CASSTDRVLWTEAFF

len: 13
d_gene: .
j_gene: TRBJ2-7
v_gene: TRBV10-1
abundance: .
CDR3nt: TGCGCCAGCAGTGAAGGGAGAACCTACGAGCAGTACTTC
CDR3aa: CASSEGRTYEQYF

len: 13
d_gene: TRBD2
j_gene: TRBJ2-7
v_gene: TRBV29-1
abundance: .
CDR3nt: TGCAGCGTGCTGACTAGCGGGTTCTACGAGCAGTACTTC
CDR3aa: CSVLTSGFYEQYF

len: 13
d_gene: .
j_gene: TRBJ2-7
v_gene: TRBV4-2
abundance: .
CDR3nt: TGTGCCAGCAGCCCCGGTCACTCCTACGAGCAGTACTTC
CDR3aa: CASSPGHSYEQYF

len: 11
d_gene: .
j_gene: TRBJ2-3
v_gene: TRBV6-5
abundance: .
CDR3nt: TGTGCCAGCAGTTACATCGATACGCAGTATTTT
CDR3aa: CASSYIDTQYF

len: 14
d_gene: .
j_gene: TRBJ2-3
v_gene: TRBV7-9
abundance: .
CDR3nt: TGTGCCAGCAGCTTACCGGACTTGAGAGATACGCAGTATTTT
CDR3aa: CASSLPDLRDTQYF

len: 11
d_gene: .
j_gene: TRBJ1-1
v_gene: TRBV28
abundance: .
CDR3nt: TGTGCCAGCGTTAGTAACACTGAAGCTTTCTTT
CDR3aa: CASVSNTEAFF

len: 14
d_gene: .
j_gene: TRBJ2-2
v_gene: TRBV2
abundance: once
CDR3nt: TGTGCCAGCAGTGAGGGGACCAGCACCGGGGAGCTGTTTTTT
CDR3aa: CASSEGTSTGELFF

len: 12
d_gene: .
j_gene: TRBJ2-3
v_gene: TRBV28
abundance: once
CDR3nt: TGTGCCAGCAGTTTTGTAAGGGGGACGCAGTATTTT
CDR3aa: CASSFVRGTQYF

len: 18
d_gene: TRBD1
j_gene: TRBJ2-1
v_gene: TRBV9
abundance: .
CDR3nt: TGTGCCAGCAGCTCACAAAACACCGGGACAGGGATCGGAAATGAGCAGTTCTTC
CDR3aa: CASSSQNTGTGIGNEQFF

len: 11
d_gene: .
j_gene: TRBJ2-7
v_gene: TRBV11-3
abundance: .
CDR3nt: TGTGCCAGCAGCTTAGAGGGGCCCCGAGACTTC
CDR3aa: CASSLEGPRDF

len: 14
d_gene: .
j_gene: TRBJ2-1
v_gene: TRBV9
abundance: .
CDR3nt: TGTGCCAGCAGCGGTAGGGGACGCTACAATGAGCAGTTCTTC
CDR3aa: CASSGRGRYNEQFF

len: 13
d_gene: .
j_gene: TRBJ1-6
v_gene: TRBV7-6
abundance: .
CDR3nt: TGTGCCAGCAGCTTATTAGGAAATTCACCCCTCCACTTT
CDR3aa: CASSLLGNSPLHF

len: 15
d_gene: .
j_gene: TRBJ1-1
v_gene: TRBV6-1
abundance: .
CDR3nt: TGTGCAACCAGGGGACCGGGACGCATGAACACTGAAGCTTTCTTT
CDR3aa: CATRGPGRMNTEAFF

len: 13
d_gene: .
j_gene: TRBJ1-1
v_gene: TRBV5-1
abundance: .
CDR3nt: TGCGCCAGCAGCCCCGGCCTGAACACTGAAGCTTTCTTT
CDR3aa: CASSPGLNTEAFF

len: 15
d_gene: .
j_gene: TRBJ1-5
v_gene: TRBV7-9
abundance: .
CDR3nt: TGTGCCAGCAGCCCCCCCGGGGTTAGCAATCAGCCCCAGCATTTT
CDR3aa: CASSPPGVSNQPQHF